Listed below are T cell receptor beta chains from one sample, sequenced in a study of post-analysis software for immune sequencing data. Via MiXCR, TCRdb re-called the PCR reads, giving one row per CDR3 protein. The sample consists of about 810,000 distinct CDR3 sequences, roughly 50% of them appearing once. The material sequenced was blood. These receptors were collected from a girl aged 10-17 years with multiple sclerosis. The CDR3 runs from the conserved cysteine through the conserved F or W. D genes are given only for firm matches. A row's size may be missing; if present it is once, few, many or a size class.

d_call	clone_size	j_call	v_call	cdr3_nt	cdr3_aa
TRBD2	NA	TRBJ2-1	TRBV7-3	TGTGCCAGCAGCAGGGTAGCGGGAGGCCACAATGAGCAGTTCTTC	CASSRVAGGHNEQFF
TRBD2	NA	TRBJ2-3	TRBV6-6	TGTGCCAGCAGTTACTCGAGCCGCGGGAGGGCCGGAGATACGCAGTATTTT	CASSYSSRGRAGDTQYF
NA	NA	TRBJ2-2	TRBV20-1	TGCAGTGCTAGAGGGACAGCGAACACCGGGGAGCTGTTTTTT	CSARGTANTGELFF
NA	NA	TRBJ1-6	TRBV9	TGTGCCAGCAGCGTAAGTCGGGGGGATAATTCACCCCTCCACTTT	CASSVSRGDNSPLHF
TRBD1	NA	TRBJ2-6	TRBV12-3/TRBV12-4	TGTGCCAGCAGTTCCCGACAGGGTAGCTCTGGGGCCAACGTCCTGACTTTC	CASSSRQGSSGANVLTF
NA	NA	TRBJ1-5	TRBV20-1	TGCAGTGCTGGCCGAAGCAATCAGCCCCAGCATTTT	CSAGRSNQPQHF
NA	NA	TRBJ2-1	TRBV29-1	TGCAGCGTTGGTGGAAGGGGATCGGGCGGGACTTATCCCTACAATGAGCAGTTCTTC	CSVGGRGSGGTYPYNEQFF
NA	NA	TRBJ2-7	TRBV5-1	TGCGCCAGCAGCCCCTCCCCTCCATACGAGCAGTACTTC	CASSPSPPYEQYF
NA	NA	TRBJ2-5	TRBV5-1	TGCGCCAGCAGCGCCAGCGGGCCGCAAGAGACCCAGTACTTC	CASSASGPQETQYF
TRBD1	NA	TRBJ2-1	TRBV7-3	TGTGCCAGCAGCTTAGCAGGAACGACAGGGGGCAATGAGCAGTTCTTC	CASSLAGTTGGNEQFF
NA	NA	TRBJ2-7	TRBV29-1	TGCAGCGCCATGGACGGGAAGTCCTACGAGCAGTACTTC	CSAMDGKSYEQYF
NA	NA	TRBJ2-1	TRBV6-5	TGTGCCAGCAGTTACGGGGGTGGCGATGAGCAGTTCTTC	CASSYGGGDEQFF
NA	few	TRBJ2-7	TRBV9	TGTGCCAGCAGCCGTGGCGGGCTGAGCTCCTACGAGCAGTACTTC	CASSRGGLSSYEQYF
NA	few	TRBJ2-7	TRBV11-1	TGTGCCAGCAGCTTTTCCAGGGAGGTACACGAGCAGTACTTC	CASSFSREVHEQYF
NA	NA	TRBJ1-1	TRBV20-1	TGCAGTGCCGCATCCGGACAGCTCCTGAACACTGAAGCTTTCTTT	CSAASGQLLNTEAFF
TRBD1	NA	TRBJ2-7	TRBV13	TGTGCCAGCAGCTTAGGCCTTTTTTTTGGGACAGAGGACTACGAGCAGTACTTC	CASSLGLFFGTEDYEQYF
NA	NA	TRBJ2-1	TRBV15	TGTGCCACCAGCAGAGAGAAATACAATGAGCAGTTCTTC	CATSREKYNEQFF
NA	NA	TRBJ1-2	TRBV18	TGTGCCAGCTCACCGGGTTCCGCCTATGGCTACACCTTC	CASSPGSAYGYTF
NA	NA	TRBJ1-4	TRBV5-1	TGCGCCAGCAGCGGAACCCGGGCAAATGAAAAACTGTTTTTT	CASSGTRANEKLFF
NA	once	TRBJ2-6	TRBV5-1	TGCGCCAGCAGCTTGCGGGACCGGGACTCAAGCTCTGGGGCCAACGTCCTGACTTTC	CASSLRDRDSSSGANVLTF